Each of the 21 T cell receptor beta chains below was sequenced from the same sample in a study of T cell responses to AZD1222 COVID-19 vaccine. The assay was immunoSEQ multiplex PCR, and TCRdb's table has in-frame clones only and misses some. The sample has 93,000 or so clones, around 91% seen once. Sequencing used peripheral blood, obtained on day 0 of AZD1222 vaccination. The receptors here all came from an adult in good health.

The CDR3 DNA reads TGCGCCAGCAGCTTGGACGGAGTGAATGACTATGGCTACACCTTC. It specifies CASSLDGVNDYGYTF. V gene TRBV5-1 combines with J gene TRBJ1-2, with D unresolved. The V gene's germline CDR1 is SGHRS and CDR2 YFSETQ. This CDR3 spans 15 amino acids. Trimming removed 0 bases from V and 3 bases from J, with 12 bases in between.

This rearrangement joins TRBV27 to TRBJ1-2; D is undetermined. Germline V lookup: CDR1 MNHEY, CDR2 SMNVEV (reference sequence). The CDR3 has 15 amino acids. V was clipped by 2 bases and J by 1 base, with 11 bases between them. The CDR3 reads CASSLTQWGNYGYTF. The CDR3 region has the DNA TGTGCCAGCAGTTTAACTCAGTGGGGTAACTATGGCTACACCTTC.

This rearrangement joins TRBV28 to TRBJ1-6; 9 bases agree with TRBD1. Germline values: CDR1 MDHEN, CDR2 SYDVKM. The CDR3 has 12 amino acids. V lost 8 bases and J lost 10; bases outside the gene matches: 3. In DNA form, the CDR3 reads TGTGCCAGCGGGACAGGGAAGTCACCCCTCCACTTT. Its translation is CASGTGKSPLHF.

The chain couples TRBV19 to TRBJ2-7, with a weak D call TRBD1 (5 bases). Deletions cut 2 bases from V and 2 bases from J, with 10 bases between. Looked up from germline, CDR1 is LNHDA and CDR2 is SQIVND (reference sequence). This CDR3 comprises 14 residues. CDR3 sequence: CASSIKVRAYEQYF. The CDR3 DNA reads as TGTGCCAGTAGTATAAAGGTCAGGGCCTACGAGCAGTACTTC.

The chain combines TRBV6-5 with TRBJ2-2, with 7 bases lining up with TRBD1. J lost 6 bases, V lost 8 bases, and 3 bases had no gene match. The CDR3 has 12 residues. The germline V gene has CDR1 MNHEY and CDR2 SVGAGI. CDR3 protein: CASRRGSGELFF. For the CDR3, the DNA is TGTGCCAGCCGCAGGGGGTCCGGGGAGCTGTTTTTT.

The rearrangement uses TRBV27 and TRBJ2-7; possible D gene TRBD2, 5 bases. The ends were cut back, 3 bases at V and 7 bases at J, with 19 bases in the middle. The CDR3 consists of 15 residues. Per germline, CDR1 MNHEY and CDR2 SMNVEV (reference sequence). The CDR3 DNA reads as TGTGCCAGCAGTTTGGAGGCGGGCGGTTACGGGGAGCAGTACTTC. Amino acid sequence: CASSLEAGGYGEQYF.

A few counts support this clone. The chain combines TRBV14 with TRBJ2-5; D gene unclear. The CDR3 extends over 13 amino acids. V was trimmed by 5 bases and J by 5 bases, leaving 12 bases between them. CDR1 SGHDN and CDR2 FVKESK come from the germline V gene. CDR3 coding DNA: TGTGCCAGCAGCTTCGCATGGGGTGAGACCCAGTACTTC. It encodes CASSFAWGETQYF. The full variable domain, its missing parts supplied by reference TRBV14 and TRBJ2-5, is EAGVTQFPSHSVIEKGQTVTLRCDPISGHDNLYWYRRVMGKEIKFLLHFVKESKQDESGMPNNRFLAERTGGTYSTLKVQPAELEDSGVYFCASSFAWGETQYFGPGTRLLVL.

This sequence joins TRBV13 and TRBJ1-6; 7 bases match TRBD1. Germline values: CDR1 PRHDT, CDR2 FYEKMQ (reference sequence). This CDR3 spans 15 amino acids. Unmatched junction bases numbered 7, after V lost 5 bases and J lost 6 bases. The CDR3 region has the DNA TGTGCCAGCAGCCCAAGGGACAGAAGTAATTCACCCCTCCACTTT. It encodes CASSPRDRSNSPLHF.

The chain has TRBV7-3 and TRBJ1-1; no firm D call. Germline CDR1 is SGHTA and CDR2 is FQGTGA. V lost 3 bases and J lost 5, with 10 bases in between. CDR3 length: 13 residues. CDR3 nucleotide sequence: TGTGCCAGCAGCTTCTTTTCCGGGACTGAAGCTTTCTTT. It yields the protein CASSFFSGTEAFF.

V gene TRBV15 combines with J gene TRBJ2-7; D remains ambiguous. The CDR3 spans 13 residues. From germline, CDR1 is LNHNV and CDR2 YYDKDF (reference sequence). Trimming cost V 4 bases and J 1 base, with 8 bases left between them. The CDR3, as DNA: TGTGCCACCAGCACAGGTACGTCCTACGAGCAGTACTTC. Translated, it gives CATSTGTSYEQYF.

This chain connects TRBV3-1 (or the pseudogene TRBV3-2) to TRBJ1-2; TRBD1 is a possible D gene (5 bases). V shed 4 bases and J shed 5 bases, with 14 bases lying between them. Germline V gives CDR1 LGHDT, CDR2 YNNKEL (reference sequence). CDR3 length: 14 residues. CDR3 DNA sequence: TGTGCCAGCAGCCCGCGGGGGGAGGGTTATGGCTACACCTTC. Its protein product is CASSPRGEGYGYTF.

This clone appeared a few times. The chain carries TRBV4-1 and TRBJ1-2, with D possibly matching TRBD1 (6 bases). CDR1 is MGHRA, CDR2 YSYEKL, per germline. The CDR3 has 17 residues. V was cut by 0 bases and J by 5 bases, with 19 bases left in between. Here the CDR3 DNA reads TGCGCCAGCAGCCAAGATCCCGGGACAACTAATCTGTATGGCTACACCTTC. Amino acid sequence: CASSQDPGTTNLYGYTF.

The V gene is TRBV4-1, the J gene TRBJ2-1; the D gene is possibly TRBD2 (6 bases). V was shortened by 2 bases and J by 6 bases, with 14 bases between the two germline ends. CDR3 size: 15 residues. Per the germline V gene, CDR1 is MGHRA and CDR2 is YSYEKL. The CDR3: CASSQLAGSPNEQFF. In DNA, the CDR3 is TGCGCCAGCAGCCAACTGGCGGGGTCCCCCAATGAGCAGTTCTTC.

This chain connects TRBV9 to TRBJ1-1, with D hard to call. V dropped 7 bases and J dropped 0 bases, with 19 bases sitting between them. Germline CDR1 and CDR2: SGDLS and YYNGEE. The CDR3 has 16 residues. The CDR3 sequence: CASGPGPGLMNTEAFF. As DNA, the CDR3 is TGTGCCAGCGGCCCCGGCCCCGGACTGATGAACACTGAAGCTTTCTTT.

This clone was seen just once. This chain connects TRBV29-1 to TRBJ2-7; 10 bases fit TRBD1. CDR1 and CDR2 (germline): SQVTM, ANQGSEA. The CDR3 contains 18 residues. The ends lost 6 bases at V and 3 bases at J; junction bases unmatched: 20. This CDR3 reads CSVLKLGTGAHPNYEQYF. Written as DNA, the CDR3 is TGCAGCGTCCTGAAGTTGGGGACAGGGGCGCATCCAAACTACGAGCAGTACTTC.

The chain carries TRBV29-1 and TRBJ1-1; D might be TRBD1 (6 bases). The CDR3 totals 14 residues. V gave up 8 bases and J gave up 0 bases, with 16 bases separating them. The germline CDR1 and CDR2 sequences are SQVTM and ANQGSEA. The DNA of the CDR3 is TGCAGCCTGGCCCCGACAGGAATGAACACTGAAGCTTTCTTT. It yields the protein CSLAPTGMNTEAFF.

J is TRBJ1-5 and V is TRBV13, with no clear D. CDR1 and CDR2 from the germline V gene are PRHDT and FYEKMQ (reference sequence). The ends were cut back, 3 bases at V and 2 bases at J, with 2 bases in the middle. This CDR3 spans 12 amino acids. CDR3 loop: CASSFGNQPQHF. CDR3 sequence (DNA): TGTGCCAGCAGCTTCGGCAATCAGCCCCAGCATTTT.

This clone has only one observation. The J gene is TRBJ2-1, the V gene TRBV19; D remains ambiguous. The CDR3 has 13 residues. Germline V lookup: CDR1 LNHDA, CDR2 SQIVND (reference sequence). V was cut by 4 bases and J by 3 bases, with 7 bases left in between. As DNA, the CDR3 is TGTGCCAGTAGTACCCGAATCTACAATGAGCAGTTCTTC. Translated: CASSTRIYNEQFF.

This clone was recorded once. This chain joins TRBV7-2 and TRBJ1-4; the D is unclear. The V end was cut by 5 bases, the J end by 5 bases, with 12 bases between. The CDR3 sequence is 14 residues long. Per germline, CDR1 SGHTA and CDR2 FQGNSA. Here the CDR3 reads CASSLRRRNEKLFF. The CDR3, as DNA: TGTGCCAGCAGCCTCAGACGGCGAAATGAAAAACTGTTTTTT. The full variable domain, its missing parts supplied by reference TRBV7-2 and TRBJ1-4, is GAGVSQSPSNKVTEKGKDVELRCDPISGHTALYWYRQSLGQGLEFLIYFQGNSAPDKSGLPSDRFSAERTGGSVSTLTIQRTQQEDSAVYLCASSLRRRNEKLFFGSGTQLSVL.

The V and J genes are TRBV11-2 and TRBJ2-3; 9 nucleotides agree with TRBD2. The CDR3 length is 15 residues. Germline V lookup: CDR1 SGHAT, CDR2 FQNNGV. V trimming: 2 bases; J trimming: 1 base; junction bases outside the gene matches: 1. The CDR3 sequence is CASSLKRGGTDTQYF. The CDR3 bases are TGTGCCAGCAGCTTAAAGCGGGGGGGCACAGATACGCAGTATTTT.

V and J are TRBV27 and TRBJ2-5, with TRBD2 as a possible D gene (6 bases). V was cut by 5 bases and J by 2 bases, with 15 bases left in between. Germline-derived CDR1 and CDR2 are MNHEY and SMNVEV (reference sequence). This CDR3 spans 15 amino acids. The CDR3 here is CASSRVGSYQETQYF. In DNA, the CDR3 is TGTGCCAGCAGTCGAGTCGGGAGTTATCAAGAGACCCAGTACTTC.